This T cell receptor beta chain was documented in a study of T cells in Graves' hyperthyroidism and ophthalmopathy. Overall study results and limits: From stable hyperthyroidism, ophthalmopathy was separated by a 13 V-J model.

From RNA transcripts, TCR beta CDR3 regions were amplified. First-round RT-PCR with HTBI primers amplified the TCR CDR3 region. TCRdb reprocessed the multiplex PCR reads with MiXCR, giving one entry per CDR3 protein. The sample has about 380,000 distinct CDR3 sequences; approximately 15% are singletons. This clonotype appeared a few times. Its target is not known. One base away lies a much larger clone, so this may be a sequencing read error. The CDR3 spans 13 residues. In germline, CDR1 is DFQATT, CDR2 SNEGSKA (reference sequence). Between the trimmed V and J ends, which lost 1 base and 5 bases, there was a span of 11 bases. In patients aged 18 to 65, hyperthyroidism was newly diagnosed, with duration under 2 months. In making diagnoses, clinical symptoms, serum thyroxine and TRAb, thyroid ultrasound and orbital computed tomography were all used.

The V and J genes are TRBV20-1 and TRBJ2-5; tentatively, D is TRBD2 (7 bases). The sequence was collected from a woman aged 60-70 years with Graves' hyperthyroidism. The sequencing input was blood. CDR3 residues: CSARVGGAETQYF. As DNA, the CDR3 is TGCAGTGCTAGAGTAGGGGGGGCGGAGACCCAGTACTTC.